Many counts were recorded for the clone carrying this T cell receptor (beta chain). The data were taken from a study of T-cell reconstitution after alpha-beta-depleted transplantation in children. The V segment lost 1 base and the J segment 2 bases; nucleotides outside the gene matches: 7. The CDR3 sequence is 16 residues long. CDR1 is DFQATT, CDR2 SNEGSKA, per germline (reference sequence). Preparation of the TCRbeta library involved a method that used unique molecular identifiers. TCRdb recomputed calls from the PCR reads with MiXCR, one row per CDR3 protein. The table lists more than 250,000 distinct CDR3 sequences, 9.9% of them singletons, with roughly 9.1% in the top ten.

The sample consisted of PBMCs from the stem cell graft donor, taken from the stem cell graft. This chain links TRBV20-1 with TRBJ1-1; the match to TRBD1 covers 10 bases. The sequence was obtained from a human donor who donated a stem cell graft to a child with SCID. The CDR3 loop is CSARGRDRGSNTEAFF. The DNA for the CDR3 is TGCAGTGCTAGAGGCCGGGACAGGGGTTCAAACACTGAAGCTTTCTTT.